The following is a T cell receptor (beta chain) sequence with its context. Its target is not known. PBMCs, at least 6 million per sample, were isolated. The data stem from a study of blood T cells in healthy people across ages. Study-level findings and limits: A strong correlation was found between TCR beta diversity and the percentage of naive T cells.

Trimming pared 6 bases from V and 1 base from J, leaving 7 bases between. In germline, CDR1 is LNHNV, CDR2 YYDKDF (reference sequence). There are 13 residues in the CDR3. Together with a sample-barcoded 5' primer, a J-beta primer mix was included in a second PCR lasting about 6 to 12 cycles. From the 5' RACE reads, TCRdb called clonotypes with MiXCR, one entry per CDR3 protein. In the table there are more than 1 million distinct CDR3 sequences, 40% to 50% of which are singletons. This sequence joins TRBV15 and TRBJ1-5; D gene uncertain. Sequencing used blood. The receptor's source is a woman in her sixties in good health. The CDR3 region has the DNA TGTGCCACCAGGCTAGACAGCAATCAGCCCCAGCATTTT. This gives the protein CATRLDSNQPQHF.